A single sample is the source of the 5 T cell receptor beta chains below, sequenced in a study of blood T cell repertoires in COVID-19. Repertoires were generated with immunoSEQ multiplex PCR, while TCRdb's copy carries only in-frame clones and drops some. The profile shows roughly 50,000 clones, about nine tenths of them singletons. Sequencing input: peripheral blood. Receptor source: a woman aged 55-75 years with active COVID-19.

The rearrangement uses TRBV6-5 and TRBJ1-2, with a possible D match to TRBD1 (5 bases). The CDR3 has 13 amino acids. The V end lost 6 bases, the J end lost 4 bases, and 12 bases lay between the germline ends. Germline CDR1 is MNHEY and CDR2 is SVGAGI. CDR3 nucleotides: TGTGCCAGCAGCAACGGGGGTCTCTATGGCTACACCTTC. It yields the protein CASSNGGLYGYTF.

V usage is TRBV3-1 (or the pseudogene TRBV3-2) and J usage is TRBJ1-1; possibly TRBD1 for D (6 bases). Germline V gene sequence: CDR1 LGHDT, CDR2 YNNKEL (reference sequence). CDR3 length: 14 amino acids. The ends were cut back, 5 bases at V and 1 base at J, with 11 bases in the middle. The CDR3 protein is CASSFGQTNTEAFF. The CDR3 bases are TGTGCCAGCAGCTTCGGACAGACGAACACTGAAGCTTTCTTT.

The genes are TRBV7-6 and TRBJ2-1; no definite D call. CDR1 is SGHVS, CDR2 FNYEAQ, per germline. V gave up 4 bases and J gave up 10 bases, with 14 bases separating them. The CDR3 runs to 13 residues. In DNA form, the CDR3 reads TGTGCCAGCAGCTCCCCCCGCCTCGGGGAGCAGTTCTTC. Protein product: CASSSPRLGEQFF. Using reference TRBV7-6 and TRBJ2-1 for the parts outside the CDR3, the full variable domain is GAGVSQSPRYKVTKRGQDVALRCDPISGHVSLYWYRQALGQGPEFLTYFNYEAQQDKSGLPNDRFSAERPEGSISTLTIQRTEQRDSAMYRCASSSPRLGEQFFGPGTRLTVL.

V usage is TRBV3-1 (or the pseudogene TRBV3-2) and J usage is TRBJ1-1; 8 bases agree with TRBD1. The trim removed 4 bases at V and 4 bases at J, leaving 8 bases unmatched. The CDR3 is made up of 15 amino acids. Germline loops: CDR1 LGHDT, CDR2 YNNKEL (reference sequence). Here the CDR3 reads CASSPGTGGPTEAFF. The DNA for the CDR3 is TGTGCCAGCAGCCCGGGGACAGGCGGGCCCACTGAAGCTTTCTTT.

The chain recombines TRBV12-3 or TRBV12-4 with TRBJ1-1; D is ambiguous. The germline V and J ends were trimmed by 7 bases and 1 base, with 10 bases remaining between them. The CDR3 totals 13 residues. The CDR3, as DNA: TGTGCCAGCACCTTAAGAGGGAACACTGAAGCTTTCTTT. Its translation is CASTLRGNTEAFF.